This T cell receptor (beta chain) was profiled in a study of shared clonotypes between healthy human individuals. Study-wide context: CD4 naive and memory got three plates each, CD8 naive two, CD8 memory one.

Worth noting for this clone: Its antigen is as yet unknown.

General study findings and limits: The genetic and exposure-history diversity represented was limited by few donors. Clonotype sharing among donors was thought likely to change with sequencing depth. Sorted-subset sequencing, rarefaction showed, was incomplete despite large depth.

TCRdb keeps only in-frame clones here, not all; method: immunoSEQ multiplex PCR. The sample holds roughly 760,000 clones, approximately 79% seen once. Between the trimmed V and J ends, which lost 2 bases and 4 bases, there was a span of 15 bases. Germline V gives CDR1 SGHAT, CDR2 FQNNGV. This CDR3 has 15 amino acids. The chain couples TRBV11-2 to TRBJ2-7; a weak D match, TRBD2 (5 bases). Sequenced: memory CD4+ T cells sorted from blood. The subset here: CD45RA-negative fraction. The receptor was derived from a woman in her thirties in good health. CDR3 amino acids: CASSLHSGNVYEQYF. In DNA, the CDR3 is TGTGCCAGCAGCTTACACTCGGGGAACGTGTACGAGCAGTACTTC.